This T cell receptor (beta chain) is from a study of cytomegalovirus exposure and HLA in healthy donors. After removal of 4 bases from V and 0 bases from J, the junction contained 3 bases not matched to a gene. The CDR3 consists of 14 residues. Germline assignment: CDR1 SGDLS and CDR2 YYNGEE. Study results and limitations: According to the study, 150 to 200 TCR beta chains were cytomegalovirus-associated.

Comments on this clone: Its antigen is still unknown.

A multiplex PCR was run with 60 Vbeta primers and 13 Jbeta primers. Assay used: immunoSEQ multiplex PCR; TCRdb lists only in-frame clones, some missing. The sample yields 95,000 to 150,000 clones, less than 80% seen once. The sequence was collected from a man aged 25 to 45 in good health and CMV-seronegative. The sample comprised PBMCs. V and J are TRBV9 and TRBJ1-2, with TRBD1 identical over 7 bases. The CDR3 region has the DNA TGTGCCAGCAGCCGTGGGACAGCTAACTATGGCTACACCTTC. It codes for CASSRGTANYGYTF. Filled out from reference TRBV9 and TRBJ1-2, the complete variable domain reads DSGVTQTPKHLITATGQRVTLRCSPRSGDLSVYWYQQSLDQGLQFLIQYYNGEERAKGNILERFSAQQFPDLHSELNLSSLELGDSALYFCASSRGTANYGYTFGSGTRLTVV.